A selection of T cell receptor beta chains follows, all from one sample in a study of blood T cell repertoires in COVID-19. Using immunoSEQ multiplex PCR, the repertoire was profiled, and TCRdb retains in-frame clones only, with some absent. Of about 28,000 clones listed, about 78% are singletons. The sequencing sample was made of peripheral blood. These receptor sequences come from a boy younger than 10 with active or convalescent COVID-19. Both conserved end residues are part of each CDR3. D genes are given only for firm matches. The size entry is marked missing in some rows and otherwise reads once, few, many or a size class.

j_gene: TRBJ1-1
abundance: NA
d_gene: NA
v_gene: TRBV10-1
CDR3aa: CASSETGHQNTEAFF
CDR3nt: TGCGCCAGCAGTGAGACCGGACATCAGAACACTGAAGCTTTCTTT

j_gene: TRBJ1-2
abundance: NA
d_gene: TRBD1
v_gene: TRBV5-1
CDR3aa: CASSQPDRDGYGYTF
CDR3nt: TGCGCCAGCAGCCAACCGGACAGGGATGGCTATGGCTACACCTTC

j_gene: TRBJ1-5
abundance: NA
d_gene: NA
v_gene: TRBV4-1
CDR3aa: CASSQVGRGQPQHF
CDR3nt: TGCGCCAGCAGCCAAGTTGGCAGGGGACAGCCCCAGCATTTT

j_gene: TRBJ2-5
abundance: NA
d_gene: NA
v_gene: TRBV14
CDR3aa: CASSQESQGRQALKETQYF
CDR3nt: TGTGCCAGCAGCCAAGAATCCCAGGGGCGACAGGCCTTGAAAGAGACCCAGTACTTC

j_gene: TRBJ2-1
abundance: NA
d_gene: TRBD2
v_gene: TRBV11-2
CDR3aa: CASSFKRTSGRHGNEQFF
CDR3nt: TGTGCCAGCAGCTTCAAAAGGACTAGCGGGAGACATGGGAATGAGCAGTTCTTC

j_gene: TRBJ1-1
abundance: NA
d_gene: NA
v_gene: TRBV19
CDR3aa: CASSIYGGMNTEAFF
CDR3nt: TGTGCCAGTAGTATATACGGGGGAATGAACACTGAAGCTTTCTTT

j_gene: TRBJ1-2
abundance: NA
d_gene: NA
v_gene: TRBV4-1
CDR3aa: CASSQQSDRPYGYTF
CDR3nt: TGCGCCAGCAGCCAACAGAGTGACAGGCCCTATGGCTACACCTTC

j_gene: TRBJ1-3
abundance: NA
d_gene: TRBD1
v_gene: TRBV7-9
CDR3aa: CASSLGTDGNTIYF
CDR3nt: TGTGCCAGCAGCTTGGGGACAGATGGAAACACCATATATTTT

j_gene: TRBJ1-1
abundance: NA
d_gene: NA
v_gene: TRBV4-1
CDR3aa: CASSHTGTLNTEAFF
CDR3nt: TGCGCCAGCAGCCACACAGGAACCCTGAACACTGAAGCTTTCTTT

j_gene: TRBJ1-5
abundance: few
d_gene: TRBD1
v_gene: TRBV28
CDR3aa: CASSLGGSYNQPQHF
CDR3nt: TGTGCCAGCAGCTTAGGGGGCTCTTACAATCAGCCCCAGCATTTT

j_gene: TRBJ1-5
abundance: NA
d_gene: NA
v_gene: TRBV4-1
CDR3aa: CASSQDPNQSAQHF
CDR3nt: TGCGCCAGCAGCCAAGATCCGAATCAATCAGCCCAGCATTTT

j_gene: TRBJ2-2
abundance: NA
d_gene: NA
v_gene: TRBV18
CDR3aa: CASSPVAQTNTGELFF
CDR3nt: TGTGCCAGCTCACCAGTCGCACAGACGAACACCGGGGAGCTGTTTTTT

j_gene: TRBJ1-4
abundance: NA
d_gene: TRBD1
v_gene: TRBV7-2
CDR3aa: CASTMDRDNEKLFF
CDR3nt: TGTGCCAGCACCATGGACAGGGATAATGAAAAACTGTTTTTT

j_gene: TRBJ1-6
abundance: NA
d_gene: NA
v_gene: TRBV14
CDR3aa: CASRQVDNSPLHF
CDR3nt: TGTGCCAGCCGACAAGTCGATAATTCACCCCTCCACTTT

j_gene: TRBJ1-2
abundance: NA
d_gene: NA
v_gene: TRBV27
CDR3aa: CASSPEVGGRYGYTF
CDR3nt: TGTGCCAGCAGCCCCGAGGTCGGGGGAAGGTATGGCTACACCTTC

j_gene: TRBJ2-1
abundance: NA
d_gene: NA
v_gene: TRBV28
CDR3aa: CASTNLGTSSYNEQFF
CDR3nt: TGTGCCAGCACCAATTTGGGGACTTCATCTTACAATGAGCAGTTCTTC

j_gene: TRBJ2-6
abundance: NA
d_gene: NA
v_gene: TRBV7-9
CDR3aa: CASSLSAGANVLTF
CDR3nt: TGTGCCAGCAGCTTAAGCGCTGGGGCCAACGTCCTGACTTTC

j_gene: TRBJ2-1
abundance: NA
d_gene: NA
v_gene: TRBV19
CDR3aa: CASSSTGFNEQFF
CDR3nt: TGTGCCAGTAGTTCAACAGGGTTCAATGAGCAGTTCTTC

j_gene: TRBJ1-1
abundance: NA
d_gene: NA
v_gene: TRBV11-2
CDR3aa: CASSFQVPAEAFF
CDR3nt: TGTGCCAGCAGCTTTCAGGTTCCAGCTGAAGCTTTCTTT

j_gene: TRBJ1-3
abundance: NA
d_gene: NA
v_gene: TRBV5-1
CDR3aa: CASSLNSHSGNTIYF
CDR3nt: TGCGCCAGCAGCTTGAACAGTCACTCTGGAAACACCATATATTTT

j_gene: TRBJ2-3
abundance: NA
d_gene: TRBD2
v_gene: TRBV11-2
CDR3aa: CASSPLARGGTDTQYF
CDR3nt: TGTGCCAGCAGCCCCCTGGCGCGGGGGGGCACAGATACGCAGTATTTT

j_gene: TRBJ2-1
abundance: few
d_gene: TRBD2
v_gene: TRBV28
CDR3aa: CASSLGGGLAVYNEQFF
CDR3nt: TGTGCCAGCAGTTTAGGCGGTGGACTAGCGGTTTACAATGAGCAGTTCTTC